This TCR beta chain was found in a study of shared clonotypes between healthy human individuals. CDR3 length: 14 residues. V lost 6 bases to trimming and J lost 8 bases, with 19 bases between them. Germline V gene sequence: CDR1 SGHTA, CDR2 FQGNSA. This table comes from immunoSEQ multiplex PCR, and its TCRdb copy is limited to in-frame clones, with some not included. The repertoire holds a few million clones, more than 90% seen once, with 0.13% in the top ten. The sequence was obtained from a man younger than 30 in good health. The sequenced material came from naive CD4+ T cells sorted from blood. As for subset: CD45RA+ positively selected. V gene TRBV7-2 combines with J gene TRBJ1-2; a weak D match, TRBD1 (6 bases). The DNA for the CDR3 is TGTGCCAGCAGGGCAGACGGGACACCAGCGGGCTACACCTTC. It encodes CASRADGTPAGYTF.